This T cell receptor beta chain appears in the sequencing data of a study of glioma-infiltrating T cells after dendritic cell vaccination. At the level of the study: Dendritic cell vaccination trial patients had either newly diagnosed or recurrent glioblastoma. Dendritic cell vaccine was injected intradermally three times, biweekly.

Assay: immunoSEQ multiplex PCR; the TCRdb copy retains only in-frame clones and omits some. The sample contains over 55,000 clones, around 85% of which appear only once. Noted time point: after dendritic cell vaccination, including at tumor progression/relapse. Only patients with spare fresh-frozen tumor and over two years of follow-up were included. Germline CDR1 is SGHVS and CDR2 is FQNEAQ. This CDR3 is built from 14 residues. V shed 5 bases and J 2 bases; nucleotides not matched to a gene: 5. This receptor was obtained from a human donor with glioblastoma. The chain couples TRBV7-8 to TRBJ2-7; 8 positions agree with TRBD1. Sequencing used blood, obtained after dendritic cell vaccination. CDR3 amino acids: CASSKDRGAYEQYF. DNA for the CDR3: TGTGCCAGCAGCAAAGACAGGGGAGCCTACGAGCAGTACTTC.